This record concerns one T cell receptor (beta chain) sequence. The antigen remains undetermined. The data originate from a study of a mutant IDH1 vaccine in newly diagnosed glioma. Whole-study context: Across weeks 1, 3, 5, 7, 11, 15, 19 and 23, patients received a vaccination each time, eight in all.

The sample's time point: week 5, during vaccination. Doses comprised 300 ug of mutant IDH1 20-mer peptide each, plus topical imiquimod. The CDR3 totals 14 residues. V was shortened by 5 bases and J by 4 bases, with 14 bases between the two germline ends. Per the germline V gene, CDR1 is MNHEY and CDR2 is SMNVEV (reference sequence). Data came from immunoSEQ multiplex PCR; TCRdb stores just in-frame clones and leaves some out. Of just under 80,000 clones detected, around 90% appear once; the ten largest clones hold roughly 0.6%. The clonotype originates from a woman in her fifties or sixties with glioma. The chain employs TRBV27 and TRBJ1-1, with TRBD1 as a possible D gene (6 bases). The sample consisted of PBMCs, taken from a glioma patient whose treatment included an IDH1 peptide vaccine. The CDR3 here is CASSIQGPGTEAFF. The CDR3 bases are TGTGCCAGCAGTATACAGGGCCCGGGCACTGAAGCTTTCTTT.